Listed here is a single T cell receptor beta chain. No antigen is known for it. The data are from a study of blood T cells in healthy people across ages. Study-wide results and caveats: Diversity was higher, and naive CD4+ cells more numerous, in long-lived donors than in aged donors.

V was clipped by 4 bases and J by 7 bases, with 18 bases between them. This CDR3 spans 14 amino acids. CDR1 and CDR2 from the germline V gene are SGHRS and YFSETQ. The use of a sample-barcoded 5' primer and a J-beta primer mix characterized a second PCR of roughly 6 to 12 cycles. TCRdb processed the 5' RACE reads anew with MiXCR; each CDR3 protein has one entry. The table lists about 1.8 million distinct CDR3 sequences, approximately 50% of them singletons, with about 2.1% in the top ten. The chain combines TRBV5-1 with TRBJ2-7; D may be TRBD1 or TRBD2 (5 bases each). Sequencing used blood. The sequence derives from a woman aged 40 to 50 in good health. The CDR3: CASSTRTIGGEQYF. CDR3 in DNA: TGCGCCAGCAGCACGAGGACAATCGGAGGAGAGCAGTACTTC.